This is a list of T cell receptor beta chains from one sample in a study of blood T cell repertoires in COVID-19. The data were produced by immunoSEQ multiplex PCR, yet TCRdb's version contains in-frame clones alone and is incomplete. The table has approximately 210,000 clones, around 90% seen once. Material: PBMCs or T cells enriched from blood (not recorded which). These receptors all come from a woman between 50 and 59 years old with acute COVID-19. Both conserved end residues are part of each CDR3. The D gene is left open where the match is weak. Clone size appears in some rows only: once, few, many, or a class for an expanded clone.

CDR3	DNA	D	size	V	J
CASSQGRTSYTQYF	TGCGCCAGCAGCCAGGGACGGACTAGTTACACGCAGTATTTT	TRBD2	.	TRBV4-1	TRBJ2-3
CASSLGRRTEKLFF	TGCGCCAGCAGCTTGGGGAGAAGAACTGAAAAACTGTTTTTT	.	.	TRBV5-1	TRBJ1-4
CASRDTNGYGYTF	TGTGCCAGCCGGGACACCAATGGCTATGGCTACACCTTC	.	.	TRBV27	TRBJ1-2
CASSPGLEETQYF	TGTGCCAGCAGCCCGGGACTAGAAGAGACCCAGTACTTC	TRBD2	.	TRBV5-4	TRBJ2-5
CASSFIQKISYEQYF	TGTGCCAGCAGTTTCATACAGAAAATCTCCTACGAGCAGTACTTC	.	once	TRBV28	TRBJ2-7
CASSQPPHQPQHF	TGTGCCAGCAGCCAACCTCCCCATCAGCCCCAGCATTTT	.	.	TRBV3-1/TRBV3-2	TRBJ1-5
CASSIRLNNEQFF	TGTGCCAGTAGTATCAGACTCAACAATGAGCAGTTCTTC	.	once	TRBV19	TRBJ2-1
CAWSVGASGLSGTNEKLFF	TGTGCCTGGAGTGTAGGGGCATCAGGTTTAAGTGGGACTAATGAAAAACTGTTTTTT	.	.	TRBV30	TRBJ1-4
CASSDRQSTDTQYF	TGTGCCAGCAGCGACAGACAAAGCACAGATACGCAGTATTTT	.	.	TRBV7-9	TRBJ2-3
CASQPAGTQETQYF	TGTGCCAGCCAGCCGGCGGGAACGCAAGAGACCCAGTACTTC	.	.	TRBV7-9	TRBJ2-5
CATRLAGGLYGTDTQYF	TGTGCCACCCGACTAGCGGGAGGGCTTTATGGAACAGATACGCAGTATTTT	TRBD2	.	TRBV10-3	TRBJ2-3
CASSKKLESRQYF	TGTGCCAGCAGTAAAAAACTAGAGTCTCGGCAGTACTTC	.	.	TRBV27	TRBJ2-7
CASRSLQGAAYEQYF	TGTGCCAGTAGATCCCTACAGGGGGCCGCCTACGAGCAGTACTTC	TRBD1	once	TRBV19	TRBJ2-7
CASSLWTWGSYNSPLHF	TGTGCCAGCAGCCTATGGACATGGGGCTCCTATAATTCACCCCTCCACTTT	.	.	TRBV7-9	TRBJ1-6
CASSLGVNYGYTF	TGTGCCAGCAGCTTGGGAGTTAACTATGGCTACACCTTC	.	.	TRBV7-2	TRBJ1-2
CASSRWTGYEQYF	TGCGCCAGCAGTCGTTGGACAGGCTACGAGCAGTACTTC	TRBD1	few	TRBV5-1	TRBJ2-7
CATAGMPQETQYF	TGTGCCACCGCGGGAATGCCCCAAGAGACCCAGTACTTC	.	.	TRBV24-1	TRBJ2-5
CASSQDYRDRGYSNQPQHF	TGCGCCAGCAGCCAAGATTATCGGGACAGGGGTTATAGCAATCAGCCCCAGCATTTT	TRBD1	once	TRBV4-1	TRBJ1-5
CAIPGALNYGYTF	TGTGCCATCCCAGGGGCCCTTAACTATGGCTACACCTTC	.	.	TRBV2	TRBJ1-2
CAWQTVEKLFF	TGTGCCTGGCAGACAGTTGAAAAACTGTTTTTT	.	once	TRBV30	TRBJ1-4
CASSDWRAMVETQYF	TGTGCCAGCAGTGATTGGAGGGCCATGGTTGAGACCCAGTACTTC	.	.	TRBV28	TRBJ2-5
CASSVGEGNTEAFF	TGTGCCAGCAGTGTAGGTGAGGGGAACACTGAAGCTTTCTTT	.	few	TRBV19	TRBJ1-1
CASSLEEDRGGYTF	TGTGCCAGCAGCTTAGAAGAGGACAGGGGCGGCTACACCTTC	TRBD1	.	TRBV11-2	TRBJ1-2
CASSLRGSEKLFF	TGTGCCAGCAGCTTAAGGGGGAGTGAAAAACTGTTTTTT	.	.	TRBV7-6	TRBJ1-4
CATSDPRKIAGRTDTQYF	TGTGCCACCAGTGATCCGAGAAAAATAGCGGGAAGAACAGATACGCAGTATTTT	TRBD2	.	TRBV24-1	TRBJ2-3
CASSLSRFQHF	TGTGCCAGCAGTTTATCGCGGTTCCAGCATTTT	.	.	TRBV28	TRBJ1-5
CASSVVGLAGIEQFF	TGTGCCAGCAGCGTAGTTGGGCTAGCGGGGATTGAGCAGTTCTTC	TRBD2	.	TRBV9	TRBJ2-1
CASSLSGQNSPLHF	TGTGCCAGCAGTTTATCGGGACAGAATTCACCCCTCCACTTT	TRBD1	once	TRBV27	TRBJ1-6
CATSDGPRGNEQFF	TGTGCCACCAGTGATGGCCCTCGGGGCAATGAGCAGTTCTTC	.	.	TRBV24-1	TRBJ2-1
CASSQDYSRSGANVLTF	TGCGCCAGCAGCCAAGACTATTCCCGCTCTGGGGCCAACGTCCTGACTTTC	.	.	TRBV4-1	TRBJ2-6
CASSRQGGDTIYF	TGCGCCAGCAGCAGGCAGGGTGGGGACACCATATATTTT	.	.	TRBV5-1	TRBJ1-3
CASSIQDSAFF	TGTGCCAGTAGTATACAGGACAGTGCTTTCTTT	.	once	TRBV19	TRBJ1-1
CASSPGTGLSNQPQHF	TGTGCCAGCAGCCCCGGGACAGGGTTAAGCAATCAGCCCCAGCATTTT	TRBD1	.	TRBV11-2	TRBJ1-5
CASNPTGFNEQFF	TGCGCCAGCAACCCAACCGGGTTCAATGAGCAGTTCTTC	.	.	TRBV5-1	TRBJ2-1
CASRRSEAEAFF	TGTGCCAGCAGGCGAAGTGAGGCTGAAGCTTTCTTT	.	.	TRBV28	TRBJ1-1
CASSPNRGGYTF	TGTGCCAGCTCACCCAACAGGGGAGGCTACACCTTC	TRBD1	.	TRBV18	TRBJ1-2
CASSRTGVETQYF	TGTGCCAGCTCAAGGACAGGGGTAGAGACCCAGTACTTC	TRBD1	.	TRBV18	TRBJ2-5
CASSEQGGYISGANVLTF	TGTGCCAGCAGTGAACAGGGGGGATACATCTCTGGGGCCAACGTCCTGACTTTC	.	.	TRBV6-1	TRBJ2-6
CASTQGAGNTIYF	TGTGCCAGTACCCAGGGGGCCGGAAACACCATATATTTT	TRBD1	few	TRBV19	TRBJ1-3
CASSQGGRSSEQYF	TGTGCCAGCAGCCAGGGAGGGAGAAGTAGCGAGCAGTACTTC	TRBD2	.	TRBV14	TRBJ2-7
CASSQDTGGVYNEQFF	TGTGCCAGCAGCCAAGATACAGGGGGGGTGTACAATGAGCAGTTCTTC	.	.	TRBV3-1/TRBV3-2	TRBJ2-1